This T cell receptor beta chain appears in the sequencing data of a study of shared T cell receptors in the human thymus. J gave up 4 bases and V 4 bases, and 13 bases lay outside the gene matches. Germline V gives CDR1 LGHNA, CDR2 YSLEER. This CDR3 spans 17 amino acids. Clones were sequenced by immunoSEQ multiplex PCR, and TCRdb holds only the in-frame ones, with some missing. The repertoire holds roughly 560,000 clones, with about four fifths as singletons. This clone was seen a handful of times. The data also belong to a second study, concerning human thymus T cells.

The specimen sequenced was thymocytes. This rearrangement joins TRBV4-3 to TRBJ2-5; TRBD2 matches 9 bases. This clonotype was obtained from a boy under two years old with a congenital heart defect. The CDR3 protein is CASSPSAIAGESETQYF. The CDR3 DNA sequence: TGCGCCAGCAGCCCGAGTGCAATAGCGGGAGAATCAGAGACCCAGTACTTC.